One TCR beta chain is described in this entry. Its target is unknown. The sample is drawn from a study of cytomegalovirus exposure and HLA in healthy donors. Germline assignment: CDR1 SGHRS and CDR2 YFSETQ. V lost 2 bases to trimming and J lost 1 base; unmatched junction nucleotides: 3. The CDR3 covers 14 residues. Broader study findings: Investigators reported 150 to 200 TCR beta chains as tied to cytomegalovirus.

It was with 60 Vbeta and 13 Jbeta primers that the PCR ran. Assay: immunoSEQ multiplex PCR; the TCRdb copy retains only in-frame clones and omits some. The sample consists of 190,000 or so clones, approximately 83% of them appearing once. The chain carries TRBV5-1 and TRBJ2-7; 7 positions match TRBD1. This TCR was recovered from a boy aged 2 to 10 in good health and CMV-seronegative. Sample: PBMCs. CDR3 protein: CASSFETGSYEQYF. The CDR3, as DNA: TGCGCCAGCAGCTTTGAGACAGGGTCCTACGAGCAGTACTTC.